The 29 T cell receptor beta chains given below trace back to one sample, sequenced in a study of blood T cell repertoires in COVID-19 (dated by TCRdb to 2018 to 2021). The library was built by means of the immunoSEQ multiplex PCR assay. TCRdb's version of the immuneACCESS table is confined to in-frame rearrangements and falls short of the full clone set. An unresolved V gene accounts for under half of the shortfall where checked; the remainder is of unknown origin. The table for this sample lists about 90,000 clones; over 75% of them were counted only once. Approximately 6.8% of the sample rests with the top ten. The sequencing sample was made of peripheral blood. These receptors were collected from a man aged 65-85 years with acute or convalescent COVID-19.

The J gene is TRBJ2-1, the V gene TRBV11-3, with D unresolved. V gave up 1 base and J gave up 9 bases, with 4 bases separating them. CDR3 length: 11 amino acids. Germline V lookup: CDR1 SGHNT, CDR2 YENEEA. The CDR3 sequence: CASSLGGEQFF. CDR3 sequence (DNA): TGTGCCAGCAGCTTAGGAGGTGAGCAGTTCTTC.

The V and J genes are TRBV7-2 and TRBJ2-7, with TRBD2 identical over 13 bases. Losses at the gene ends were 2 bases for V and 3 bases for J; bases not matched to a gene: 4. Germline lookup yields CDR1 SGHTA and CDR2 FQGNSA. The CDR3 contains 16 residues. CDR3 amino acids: CASSLTSGRGGYEQYF. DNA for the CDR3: TGTGCCAGCAGCTTAACTAGCGGGAGGGGGGGCTACGAGCAGTACTTC.

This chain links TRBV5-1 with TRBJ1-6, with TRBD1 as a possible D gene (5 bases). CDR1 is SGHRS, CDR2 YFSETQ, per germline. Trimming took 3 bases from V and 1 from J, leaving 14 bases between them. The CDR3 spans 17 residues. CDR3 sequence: CASSSGQGGSYNSPLHF. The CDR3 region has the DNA TGCGCCAGCAGCTCTGGACAAGGAGGGTCCTATAATTCACCCCTCCACTTT.

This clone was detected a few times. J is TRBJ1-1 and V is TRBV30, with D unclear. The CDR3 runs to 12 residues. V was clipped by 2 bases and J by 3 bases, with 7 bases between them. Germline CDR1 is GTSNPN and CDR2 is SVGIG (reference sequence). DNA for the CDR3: TGTGCCTGGAGTCTAGATTACACTGAAGCTTTCTTT. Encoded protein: CAWSLDYTEAFF. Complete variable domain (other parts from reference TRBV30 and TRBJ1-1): SQTIHQWPATLVQPVGSPLSLECTVEGTSNPNLYWYRQAAGRGLQLLFYSVGIGQISSEVPQNLSASRPQDRQFILSSKKLLLSDSGFYLCAWSLDYTEAFFGQGTRLTVV.

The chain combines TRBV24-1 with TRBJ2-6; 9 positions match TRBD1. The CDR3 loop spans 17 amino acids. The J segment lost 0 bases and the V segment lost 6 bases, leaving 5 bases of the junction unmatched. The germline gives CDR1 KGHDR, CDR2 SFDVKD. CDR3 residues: CATSPGQGPSGANVLTF. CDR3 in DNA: TGTGCCACCAGTCCGGGACAGGGACCCTCTGGGGCCAACGTCCTGACTTTC.

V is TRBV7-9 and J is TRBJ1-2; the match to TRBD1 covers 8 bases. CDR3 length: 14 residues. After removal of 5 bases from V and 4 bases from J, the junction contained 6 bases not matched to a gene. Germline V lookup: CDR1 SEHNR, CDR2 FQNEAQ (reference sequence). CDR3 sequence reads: CASSLSGQGYGYTF. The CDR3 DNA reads TGTGCCAGCAGCCTCTCCGGACAGGGCTATGGCTACACCTTC.

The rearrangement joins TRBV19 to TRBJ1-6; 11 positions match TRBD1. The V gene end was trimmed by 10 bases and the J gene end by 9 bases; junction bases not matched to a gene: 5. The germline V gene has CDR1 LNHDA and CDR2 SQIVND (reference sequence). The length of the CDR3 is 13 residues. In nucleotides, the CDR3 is TGTGCCACAAGGGGACAGGGGGGTTCACCCCTCCACTTT. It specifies CATRGQGGSPLHF.

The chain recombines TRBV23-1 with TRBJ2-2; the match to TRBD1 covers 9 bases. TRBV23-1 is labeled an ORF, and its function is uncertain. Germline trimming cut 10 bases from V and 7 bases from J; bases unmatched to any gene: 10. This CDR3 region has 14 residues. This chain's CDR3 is CAKPGQGLGGELFF. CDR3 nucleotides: TGCGCCAAACCGGGACAGGGCCTTGGCGGGGAGCTGTTTTTT.

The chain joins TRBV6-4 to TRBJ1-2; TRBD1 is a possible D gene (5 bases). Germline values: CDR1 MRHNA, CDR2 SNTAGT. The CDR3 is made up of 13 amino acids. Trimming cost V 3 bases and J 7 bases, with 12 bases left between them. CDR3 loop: CASSDAQGLGYTF. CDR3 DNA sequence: TGTGCCAGCAGTGATGCCCAGGGCCTTGGCTACACCTTC.

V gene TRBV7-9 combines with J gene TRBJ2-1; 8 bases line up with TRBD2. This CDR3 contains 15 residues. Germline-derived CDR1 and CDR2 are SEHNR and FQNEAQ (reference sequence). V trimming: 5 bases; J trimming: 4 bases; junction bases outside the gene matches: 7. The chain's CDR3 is CASSQLAVRYNEQFF. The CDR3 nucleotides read TGTGCCAGCAGCCAACTAGCGGTAAGATACAATGAGCAGTTCTTC.

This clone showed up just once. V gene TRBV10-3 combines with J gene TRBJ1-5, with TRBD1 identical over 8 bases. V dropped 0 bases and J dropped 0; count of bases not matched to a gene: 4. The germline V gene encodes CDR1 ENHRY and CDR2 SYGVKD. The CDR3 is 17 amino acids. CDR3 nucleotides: TGTGCCATCAGTGAGTCGATCGGACAGGGTAGCAATCAGCCCCAGCATTTT. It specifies CAISESIGQGSNQPQHF.

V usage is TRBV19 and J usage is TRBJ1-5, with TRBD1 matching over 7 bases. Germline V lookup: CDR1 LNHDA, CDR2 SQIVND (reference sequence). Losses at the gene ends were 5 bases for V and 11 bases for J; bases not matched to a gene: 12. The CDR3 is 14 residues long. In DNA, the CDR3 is TGTGCCAGTAGTCCGCGACAGGGCTTTACGGCCCAGCATTTT. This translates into CASSPRQGFTAQHF.

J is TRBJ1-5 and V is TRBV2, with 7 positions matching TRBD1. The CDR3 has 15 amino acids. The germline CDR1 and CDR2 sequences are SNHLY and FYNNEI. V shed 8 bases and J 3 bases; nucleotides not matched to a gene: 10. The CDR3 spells CASHPMTGPNQPQHF. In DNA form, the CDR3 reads TGTGCCAGCCACCCCATGACAGGGCCCAATCAGCCCCAGCATTTT. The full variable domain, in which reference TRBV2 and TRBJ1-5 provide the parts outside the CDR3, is EPEVTQTPSHQVTQMGQEVILRCVPISNHLYFYWYRQILGQKVEFLVSFYNNEISEKSEIFDDQFSVERPDGSNFTLKIRSTKLEDSAMYFCASHPMTGPNQPQHFGDGTRLSIL.

The CDR3 region is CASSEISGHSLSGNTIYF. Written as DNA, the CDR3 is TGTGCCAGCAGCGAAATAAGCGGGCACAGCCTCTCTGGAAACACCATATATTTT. The rearrangement uses TRBV5-6 and TRBJ1-3; no clear D gene. The V gene lost 4 bases and the J gene lost 0 bases, with 20 bases spanning the gap. The germline V gene encodes CDR1 SGHDT and CDR2 YYEEEE. The CDR3 length is 18 residues.

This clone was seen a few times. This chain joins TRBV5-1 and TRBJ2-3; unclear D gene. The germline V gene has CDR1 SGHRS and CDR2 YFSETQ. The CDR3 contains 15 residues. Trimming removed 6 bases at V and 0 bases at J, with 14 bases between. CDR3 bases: TGCGCCAGCACGCTCCAGGCTGTGAGCACAGATACGCAGTATTTT. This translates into CASTLQAVSTDTQYF. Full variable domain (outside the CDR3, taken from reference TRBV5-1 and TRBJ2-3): KAGVTQTPRYLIKTRGQQVTLSCSPISGHRSVSWYQQTPGQGLQFLFEYFSETQRNKGNFPGRFSGRQFSNSRSEMNVSTLELGDSALYLCASTLQAVSTDTQYFGPGTRLTVL.

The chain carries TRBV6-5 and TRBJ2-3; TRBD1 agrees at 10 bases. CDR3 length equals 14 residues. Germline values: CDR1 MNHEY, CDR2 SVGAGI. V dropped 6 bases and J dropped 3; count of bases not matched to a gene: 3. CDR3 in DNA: TGTGCCAGCAGATGGGACAGGGGAACAGATACGCAGTATTTT. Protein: CASRWDRGTDTQYF.

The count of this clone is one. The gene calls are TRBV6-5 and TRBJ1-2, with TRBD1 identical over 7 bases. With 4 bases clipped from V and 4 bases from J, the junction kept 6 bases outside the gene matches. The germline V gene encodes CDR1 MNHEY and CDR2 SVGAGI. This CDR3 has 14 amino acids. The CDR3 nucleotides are TGTGCCAGCAGTTTAAGCCGGGACAGCTATGGCTACACCTTC. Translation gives CASSLSRDSYGYTF.

CDR3 amino acids: CASSERSQASGNSADTQYF. The CDR3 DNA reads as TGCGCCAGCAGTGAGAGGTCTCAGGCTAGCGGAAACTCTGCAGATACGCAGTATTTT. J is TRBJ2-3 and V is TRBV10-2; 7 bases match TRBD2. With 2 bases clipped from V and 4 bases from J, the junction kept 18 bases outside the gene matches. The germline V gene has CDR1 WSHSY and CDR2 SAAADI. The length of the CDR3 is 19 residues.

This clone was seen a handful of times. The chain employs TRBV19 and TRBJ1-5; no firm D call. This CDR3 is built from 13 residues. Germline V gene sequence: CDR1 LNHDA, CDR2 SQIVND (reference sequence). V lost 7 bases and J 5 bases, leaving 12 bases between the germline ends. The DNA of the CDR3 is TGTGCCAGTAACCCGCGGTGGGATCAGCCCCAGCATTTT. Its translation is CASNPRWDQPQHF.

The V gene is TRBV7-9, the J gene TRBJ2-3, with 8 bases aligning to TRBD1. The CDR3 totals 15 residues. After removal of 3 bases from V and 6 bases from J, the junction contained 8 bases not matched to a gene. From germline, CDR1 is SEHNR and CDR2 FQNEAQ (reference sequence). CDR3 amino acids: CASSFYYRGWDTQYF. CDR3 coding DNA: TGTGCCAGCAGCTTTTATTACAGGGGGTGGGATACGCAGTATTTT.

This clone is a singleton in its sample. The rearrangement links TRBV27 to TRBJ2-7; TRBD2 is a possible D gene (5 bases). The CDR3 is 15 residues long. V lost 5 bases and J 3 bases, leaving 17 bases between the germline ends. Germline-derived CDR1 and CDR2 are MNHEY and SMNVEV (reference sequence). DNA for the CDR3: TGTGCCAGCAGTCCCCTTCGAGGGCTTAGCTACGAGCAGTACTTC. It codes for CASSPLRGLSYEQYF.

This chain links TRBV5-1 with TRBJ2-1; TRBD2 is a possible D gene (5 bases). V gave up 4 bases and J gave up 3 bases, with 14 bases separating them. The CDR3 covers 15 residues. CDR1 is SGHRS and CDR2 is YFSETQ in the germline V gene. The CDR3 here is CASSPRGFDYNEQFF. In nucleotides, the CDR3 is TGCGCCAGCAGCCCCCGAGGGTTTGACTACAATGAGCAGTTCTTC. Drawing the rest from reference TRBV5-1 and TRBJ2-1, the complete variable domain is KAGVTQTPRYLIKTRGQQVTLSCSPISGHRSVSWYQQTPGQGLQFLFEYFSETQRNKGNFPGRFSGRQFSNSRSEMNVSTLELGDSALYLCASSPRGFDYNEQFFGPGTRLTVL.

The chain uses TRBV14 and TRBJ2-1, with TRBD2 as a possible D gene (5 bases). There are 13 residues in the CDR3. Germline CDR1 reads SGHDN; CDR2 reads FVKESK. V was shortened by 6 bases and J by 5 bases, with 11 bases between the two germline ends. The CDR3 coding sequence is TGTGCCAGCAGTCGGACTGTTAACAATGAGCAGTTCTTC. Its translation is CASSRTVNNEQFF.

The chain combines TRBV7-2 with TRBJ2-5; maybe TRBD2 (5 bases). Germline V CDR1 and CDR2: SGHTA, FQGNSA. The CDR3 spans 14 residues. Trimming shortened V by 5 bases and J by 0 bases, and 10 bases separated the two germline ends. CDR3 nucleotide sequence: TGTGCCAGCAGCCCAAAGCGGTACCAAGAGACCCAGTACTTC. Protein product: CASSPKRYQETQYF.

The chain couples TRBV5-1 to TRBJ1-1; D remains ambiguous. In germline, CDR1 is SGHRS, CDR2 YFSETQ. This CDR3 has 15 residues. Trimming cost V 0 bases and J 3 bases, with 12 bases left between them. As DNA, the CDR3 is TGCGCCAGCAGCTTGGCCGGTCTGGGAGACACTGAAGCTTTCTTT. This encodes CASSLAGLGDTEAFF.

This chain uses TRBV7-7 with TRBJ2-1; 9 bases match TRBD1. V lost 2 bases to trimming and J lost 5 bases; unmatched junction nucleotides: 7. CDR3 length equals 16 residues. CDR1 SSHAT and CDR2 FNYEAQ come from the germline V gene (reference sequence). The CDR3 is CASSLSGRDRDNEQFF. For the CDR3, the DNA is TGTGCCAGCAGCTTATCGGGCCGGGACAGGGACAATGAGCAGTTCTTC.

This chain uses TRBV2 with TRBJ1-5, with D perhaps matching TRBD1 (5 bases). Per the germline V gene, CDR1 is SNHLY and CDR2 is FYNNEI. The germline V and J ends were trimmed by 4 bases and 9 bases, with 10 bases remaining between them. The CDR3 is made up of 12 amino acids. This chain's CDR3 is CASSAFGGPQHF. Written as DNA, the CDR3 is TGTGCCAGCAGTGCCTTCGGGGGGCCCCAGCATTTT.

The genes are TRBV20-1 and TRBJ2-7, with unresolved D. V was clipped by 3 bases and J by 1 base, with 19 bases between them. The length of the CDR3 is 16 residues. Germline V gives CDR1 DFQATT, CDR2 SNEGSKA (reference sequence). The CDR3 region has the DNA TGCAGTGCTAGTCCCCAGGTTGCAGAGCTGTCCTACGAGCAGTACTTC. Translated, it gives CSASPQVAELSYEQYF.

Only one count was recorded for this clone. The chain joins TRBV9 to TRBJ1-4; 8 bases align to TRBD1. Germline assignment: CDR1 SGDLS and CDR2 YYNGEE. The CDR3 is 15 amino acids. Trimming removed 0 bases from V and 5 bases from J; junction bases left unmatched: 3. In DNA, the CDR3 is TGTGCCAGCAGCGTAGCGACAGGGGAAAATGAAAAACTGTTTTTT. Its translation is CASSVATGENEKLFF.